This TCR beta chain was sequenced during a study of blood T cell repertoires in COVID-19. Study-level background: There were acute and convalescent COVID-19 samples, and they came from the United States, Italy and Spain. Sources were T cells, B-cell-depleted T cells, or PBMCs; the material itself was cDNA or gDNA.

This clone was observed a handful of times. Original handling: Quantification of nucleated cells was approximated via reference gene primer amplification. TCRdb's copy holds only in-frame clones and misses some; the assay was immunoSEQ multiplex PCR. That table gives V, J and clone size, and the DNA gave D and trimming. The table includes about 180,000 clones, around 85% detected once. The CDR3 has 16 residues. V shed 2 bases, J shed 0 bases, and the junction held 5 bases outside the gene matches. CDR1 is KGHSH, CDR2 LQKENI, per germline. V usage is TRBV18 and J usage is TRBJ2-3; TRBD2 matches at 7 bases. The TCR originated in a man between 60 and 75 years old with acute or convalescent COVID-19. Source material: peripheral blood. CDR3 coding DNA: TGTGCCAGCTCACCATTCTCTAGCGGAAGCACAGATACGCAGTATTTT. It translates to CASSPFSSGSTDTQYF. The complete variable domain, with remaining parts taken from reference TRBV18 and TRBJ2-3, reads NAGVMQNPRHLVRRRGQEARLRCSPMKGHSHVYWYRQLPEEGLKFMVYLQKENIIDESGMPKERFSAEFPKEGPSILRIQQVVRGDSAAYFCASSPFSSGSTDTQYFGPGTRLTVL.